This entry is about one T cell receptor (beta chain). These data originate in a study of blood T cell repertoires in COVID-19. In the study overall: Collection of acute and convalescent COVID-19 samples took place in the United States, Italy and Spain. Sources were T cells, B-cell-depleted T cells, or PBMCs; the material itself was cDNA or gDNA.

Authors' methods: For nucleated cells, counts were estimated from reference gene primer amplification. Sequencing was performed with immunoSEQ multiplex PCR; in TCRdb, only in-frame clones are kept and a portion is missing. For V, J and clone size, that table is used; D and trimming come from the DNA. The table lists under 200,000 clones, 80% to 95% of them singletons. In germline, CDR1 is WNHNN, CDR2 SYGVQD (reference sequence). The length of the CDR3 is 16 residues. V lost 2 bases and J lost 4, with 16 bases in between. The sequence was obtained from a man in his fifties or sixties with acute or convalescent COVID-19. The chain couples TRBV10-1 to TRBJ2-3; a weak D match, TRBD2 (6 bases). Sequenced sample: peripheral blood. The CDR3 region is CASSEEFPAGSDTQYF. CDR3 nucleotide sequence: TGCGCCAGCAGTGAGGAATTTCCCGCGGGGTCAGATACGCAGTATTTT.